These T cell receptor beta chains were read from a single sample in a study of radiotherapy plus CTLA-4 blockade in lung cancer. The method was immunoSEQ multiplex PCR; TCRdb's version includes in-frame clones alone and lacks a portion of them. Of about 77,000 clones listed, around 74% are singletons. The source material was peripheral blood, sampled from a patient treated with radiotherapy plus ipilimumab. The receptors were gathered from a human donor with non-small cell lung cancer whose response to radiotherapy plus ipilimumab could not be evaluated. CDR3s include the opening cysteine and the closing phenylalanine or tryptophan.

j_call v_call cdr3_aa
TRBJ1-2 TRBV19 CATTRRQGYGYTF
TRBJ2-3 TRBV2 CASSDGLTDTQYF
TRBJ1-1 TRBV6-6 CASGDLNTEAFF
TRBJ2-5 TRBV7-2 CASSFRTGISETQYF
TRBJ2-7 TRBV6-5 CASSAQVTGGHEQYF
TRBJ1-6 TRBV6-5 CASKTGQGANSPLHF
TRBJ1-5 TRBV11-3 CASSLRQGNKQPQHF
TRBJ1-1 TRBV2 CASSIQVNTEAFF
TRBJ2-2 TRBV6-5 CASSYGAWQGAGELFF
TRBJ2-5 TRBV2 CASSDYRRQETQYF
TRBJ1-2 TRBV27 CASSSQGTIPYGYTF
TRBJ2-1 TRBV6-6 CASSYIDEQFF
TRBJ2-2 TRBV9 CASSVSVTGELFF
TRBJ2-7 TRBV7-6 CASSLVGLADYEQYF
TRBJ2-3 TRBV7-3 CASSSPGASTDTQYF
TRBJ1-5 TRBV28 CASSGDRSRWGNQPQHF
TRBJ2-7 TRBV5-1 CASSLGQEQYF
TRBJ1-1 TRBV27 CASRPEQGRGAFF
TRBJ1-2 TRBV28 CASSPTRGGGYTF
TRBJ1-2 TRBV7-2 CASSLVGQALDGYTF
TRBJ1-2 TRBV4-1 CASSQVAGNYGYTF
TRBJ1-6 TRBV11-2 CASSLAGNSPLHF
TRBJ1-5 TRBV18 CASSLYSPQGELGNQPQHF
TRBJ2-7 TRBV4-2 CASSPRTSGSSYEQYF
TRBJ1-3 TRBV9 CASSVATGGNTIYF
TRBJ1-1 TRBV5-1 CASSLLDRGVTEAFF
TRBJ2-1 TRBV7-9 CASSLGQWTYNEQFF
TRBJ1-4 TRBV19 CASTETGTEKLFF
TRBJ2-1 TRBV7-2 CASSLAGTTVNEQFF
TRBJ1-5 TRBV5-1 CASSPGGGSQPQHF
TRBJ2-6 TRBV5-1 CASSLVGGSSGANVLTF
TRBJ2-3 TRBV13 CASSARSTSFQPRPQFFTDTQYF
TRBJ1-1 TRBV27 CASSLSQGSTEAFF
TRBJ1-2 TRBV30 CASTGTGNYGYTF
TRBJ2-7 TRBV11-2 CATSIGRSYEQYF
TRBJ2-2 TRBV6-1 CASSTSGGPGGELFF
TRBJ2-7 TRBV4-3 CASSQDPSGRHRQYF
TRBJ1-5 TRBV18 CASSLGDSNQPQHF
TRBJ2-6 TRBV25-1 CASKEGQGNSGANVLTF
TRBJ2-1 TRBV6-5 CASKGAGQASNEQFF
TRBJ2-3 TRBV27 CASSSSRRMGTSTDTQYF
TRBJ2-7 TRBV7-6 CASSLAASGYEQYF
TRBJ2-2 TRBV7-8 CASSPTPTGELFF
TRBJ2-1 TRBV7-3 CASSLGAGTYNEQFF
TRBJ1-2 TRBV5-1 CASSPRDRPVGYTF
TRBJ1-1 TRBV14 CASSPRPDTNTEAFF
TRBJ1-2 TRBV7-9 CASSRGQASSIYGYTF
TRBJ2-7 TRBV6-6 CASSSLQGSYEQYF
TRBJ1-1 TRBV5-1 CASSRVTGETEAFF
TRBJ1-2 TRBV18 CASSPLRGPKGTSYGYTF
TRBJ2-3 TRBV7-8 CASSLVLAEWSDTQYF